This paragraph covers one T cell receptor (beta chain) sequence. The data belong to a study of T cell changes during pregnancy in multiple sclerosis. Some clones are missing from TCRdb's copy, which holds only in-frame ones; the method was immunoSEQ multiplex PCR. The sample contains tens of thousands of clones, 90% of which appear only once. V dropped 6 bases and J dropped 0 bases, with 14 bases sitting between them. CDR1 is MNHEY and CDR2 is SMNVEV in the germline V gene (reference sequence). This CDR3 has 16 amino acids. The sequence was collected from a female donor in good health, enrolled as a control in a pregnancy study. The sample here was peripheral blood, taken in the first trimester of pregnancy. V and J are TRBV27 and TRBJ2-2; D is unresolved. CDR3 residues: CASSRFSGTNTGELFF. The CDR3 nucleotides are TGTGCCAGCAGCCGTTTCTCGGGTACGAACACCGGGGAGCTGTTTTTT.